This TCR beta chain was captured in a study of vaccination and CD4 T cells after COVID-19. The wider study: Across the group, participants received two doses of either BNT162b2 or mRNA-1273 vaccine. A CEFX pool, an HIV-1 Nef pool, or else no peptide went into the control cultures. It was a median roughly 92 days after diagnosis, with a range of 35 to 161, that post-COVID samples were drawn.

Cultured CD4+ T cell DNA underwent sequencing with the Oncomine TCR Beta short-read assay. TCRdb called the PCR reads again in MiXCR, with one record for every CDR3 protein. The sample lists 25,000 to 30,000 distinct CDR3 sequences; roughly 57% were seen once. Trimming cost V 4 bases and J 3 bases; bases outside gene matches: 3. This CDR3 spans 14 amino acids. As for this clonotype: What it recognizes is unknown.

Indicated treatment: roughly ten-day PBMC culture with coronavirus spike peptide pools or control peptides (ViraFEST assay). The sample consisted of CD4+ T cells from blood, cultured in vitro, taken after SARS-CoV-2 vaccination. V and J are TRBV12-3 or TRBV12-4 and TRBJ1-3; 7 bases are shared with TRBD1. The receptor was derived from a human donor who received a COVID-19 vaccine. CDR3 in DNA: TGTGCCAGCAGTTCCACAGGGGTTGGAAACACCATATATTTT. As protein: CASSSTGVGNTIYF.